Presented here are 25 T cell receptor beta chains from one specimen sequenced in a study of shared clonotypes between healthy human individuals. TCRdb keeps only in-frame clones here, not all; method: immunoSEQ multiplex PCR. The data contain roughly 2,500,000 clones, under 95% of them seen just once; the ten biggest clones take up 0.36%. Sequencing used naive CD4+ T cells from PBMCs. Subset specified: CD45RA+ positively selected. All receptors come from a man aged 18 to 29 in good health. Some clones in this sample may be carry-over from other donors' samples.

The rearrangement uses TRBV4-3 and TRBJ2-1; no reliable D call. Per the germline V gene, CDR1 is LGHNA and CDR2 is YSLEER. Trimming took 1 base from V and 6 from J, leaving 7 bases between them. This CDR3 has 13 amino acids. This CDR3 is CASSQALGNEQFF. Written as DNA, the CDR3 is TGCGCCAGCAGCCAAGCCCTCGGCAATGAGCAGTTCTTC.

About this clone itself: Distinct nucleotide sequences in the sample also encode this CDR3. The V gene is TRBV28, the J gene TRBJ1-3; D is ambiguous. This CDR3 is built from 14 residues. V was trimmed by 6 bases and J by 2 bases, leaving 11 bases between them. Germline loops: CDR1 MDHEN, CDR2 SYDVKM. This CDR3 is CASSLGPTGNTIYF. The CDR3 DNA is TGTGCCAGCAGCCTAGGGCCTACTGGAAACACCATATATTTT. Complete variable domain (other parts from reference TRBV28 and TRBJ1-3): DVKVTQSSRYLVKRTGEKVFLECVQDMDHENMFWYRQDPGLGLRLIYFSYDVKMKEKGDIPEGYSVSREKKERFSLILESASTNQTSMYLCASSLGPTGNTIYFGEGSWLTVV.

The chain employs TRBV10-3 and TRBJ2-2; possibly TRBD1 for D (5 bases). Germline V gene data show CDR1 as ENHRY and CDR2 as SYGVKD. CDR3 size: 14 residues. With 11 bases removed from V and 6 bases from J, the gap between germline ends came to 19 bases. The CDR3 loop is CAAAPGVGAGELFF. CDR3 nucleotide sequence: TGTGCCGCCGCCCCGGGTGTAGGGGCCGGGGAGCTGTTTTTT.

This chain connects TRBV19 to TRBJ2-4; TRBD1 aligns across 7 bases. The CDR3 consists of 15 residues. Germline V gene data show CDR1 as LNHDA and CDR2 as SQIVND (reference sequence). V lost 8 bases, J lost 0 bases, and 7 bases stayed unmatched. The CDR3 spells CASGTGVLAKNIQYF. The CDR3 bases are TGTGCCAGTGGTACAGGGGTCCTAGCCAAAAACATTCAGTACTTC.

The chain combines TRBV4-1 with TRBJ1-1, with TRBD1 matching over 7 bases. V lost 0 bases to trimming and J lost 8 bases; unmatched junction nucleotides: 9. The germline gives CDR1 MGHRA, CDR2 YSYEKL. This CDR3 comprises 15 residues. The DNA for the CDR3 is TGCGCCAGCAGCCAAGACCGGAGCAGGGGGTTCGAAGCTTTCTTT. It encodes CASSQDRSRGFEAFF.

The chain recombines TRBV27 with TRBJ1-4; TRBD1 is a possible D gene (6 bases). The V gene lost 6 bases and the J gene lost 3 bases, with 11 bases spanning the gap. Germline-derived CDR1 and CDR2 are MNHEY and SMNVEV (reference sequence). The length of the CDR3 is 14 residues. CDR3 in amino acids: CASRPQGSNEKLFF. The CDR3 bases are TGTGCCAGCAGGCCACAGGGATCTAATGAAAAACTGTTTTTT.

The rearrangement links TRBV18 to TRBJ1-5; 10 bases are a match to TRBD1. CDR1 is KGHSH, CDR2 LQKENI, per germline. The CDR3 is 17 amino acids. J lost 1 base, V lost 5 bases, and 8 bases had no gene match. The CDR3 DNA follows: TGTGCCAGCTCAGAGGGACAGGGGTTGGGCAGCAATCAGCCCCAGCATTTT. Translated, it gives CASSEGQGLGSNQPQHF.

This chain uses TRBV6-1 with TRBJ1-1; 7 nucleotides align to TRBD1. V lost 6 bases to trimming and J lost 0 bases; unmatched junction nucleotides: 7. The CDR3 length is 15 residues. Germline V gene lookup returns CDR1 MNHNS and CDR2 SASEGT. CDR3 amino acids: CASRGLGQLNTEAFF. The CDR3 coding sequence is TGTGCCAGCAGGGGCTTGGGACAGCTGAACACTGAAGCTTTCTTT.

This rearrangement joins TRBV7-2 to TRBJ1-1, with a possible D match to TRBD1 (5 bases). This CDR3 is built from 14 residues. Per the germline V gene, CDR1 is SGHTA and CDR2 is FQGNSA. With 1 base removed from V and 5 bases from J, the gap between germline ends came to 11 bases. Here the CDR3 reads CASSLEGSETEAFF. For the CDR3, the DNA is TGTGCCAGCAGCTTAGAGGGGTCGGAAACTGAAGCTTTCTTT. The variable domain in full, with the rest retrieved from reference TRBV7-2 and TRBJ1-1, is GAGVSQSPSNKVTEKGKDVELRCDPISGHTALYWYRQSLGQGLEFLIYFQGNSAPDKSGLPSDRFSAERTGGSVSTLTIQRTQQEDSAVYLCASSLEGSETEAFFGQGTRLTVV.

A note on this clone: Other nucleotide sequences in the sample specify the same CDR3. The rearrangement joins TRBV18 to TRBJ2-5; TRBD1 aligns across 9 bases. V trimming: 6 bases; J trimming: 5 bases; junction bases outside the gene matches: 10. In germline, CDR1 is KGHSH, CDR2 LQKENI. The CDR3 is made up of 15 amino acids. CDR3: CASSPGTGGLETQYF. CDR3 in DNA: TGTGCCAGCTCCCCTGGAACAGGGGGCTTGGAGACCCAGTACTTC.

J is TRBJ1-1 and V is TRBV5-8; D perhaps matches TRBD1 (6 bases). Germline CDR1 and CDR2: SGHTS and YDEGEE. The CDR3 is made up of 16 amino acids. Trimming removed 4 bases from V and 3 bases from J, with 19 bases in between. CDR3 loop: CASSAILGRGYTEAFF. The CDR3 DNA is TGTGCCAGCAGCGCGATCCTGGGCAGGGGTTACACTGAAGCTTTCTTT.

This clone was counted a single time. The same CDR3 also results from other DNA sequences found in this sample. The rearrangement uses TRBV28 and TRBJ2-4; D ambiguous. V dropped 5 bases and J dropped 0 bases, with 11 bases sitting between them. The germline V gene encodes CDR1 MDHEN and CDR2 SYDVKM. The CDR3 sequence is 15 residues long. The DNA of the CDR3 is TGTGCCAGCAGTCTAGGCACCCTAGCCAAAAACATTCAGTACTTC. It yields the protein CASSLGTLAKNIQYF.

CDR3 in amino acids: CASRIRVFGSYEQYF. The CDR3 bases are TGTGCCAGCCGGATTCGGGTCTTTGGCTCCTACGAGCAGTACTTC. The chain employs TRBV27 and TRBJ2-7, with D unresolved. V was cut by 8 bases and J by 0 bases, with 17 bases left in between. CDR1 is MNHEY, CDR2 SMNVEV, per germline (reference sequence). This CDR3 is built from 15 residues.

The chain carries TRBV18 and TRBJ1-1; no firm D call. In germline, CDR1 is KGHSH, CDR2 LQKENI. V was shortened by 3 bases and J by 7 bases, with 21 bases between the two germline ends. The CDR3 spans 16 residues. The CDR3 sequence is CASSPYNAINGGEAFF. The CDR3 DNA is TGTGCCAGCTCACCCTACAACGCCATTAATGGTGGTGAAGCTTTCTTT.

This sequence joins TRBV18 and TRBJ1-1, with a possible D match to TRBD1 (5 bases). The germline V gene encodes CDR1 KGHSH and CDR2 LQKENI. V lost 3 bases to trimming and J lost 1 base, with 9 bases between them. This CDR3 region has 14 residues. CDR3 in amino acids: CASSPLTANTEAFF. The CDR3 DNA is TGTGCCAGCTCACCCCTGACAGCGAACACTGAAGCTTTCTTT.

The chain uses TRBV28 and TRBJ1-1, with D unclear. V was cut by 8 bases and J by 0 bases, with 13 bases left in between. The CDR3 consists of 14 residues. In germline, CDR1 is MDHEN, CDR2 SYDVKM. DNA for the CDR3: TGTGCCAGCGGCTCTGTTGGTTTGAACACTGAAGCTTTCTTT. As protein: CASGSVGLNTEAFF.

The rearrangement uses TRBV7-9 and TRBJ2-1; 10 positions match TRBD2. V lost 1 base to trimming and J lost 3 bases; unmatched junction nucleotides: 12. The CDR3 has 19 residues. Germline CDR1 is SEHNR and CDR2 is FQNEAQ (reference sequence). The CDR3 spells CASSLGSGRADNRYNEQFF. For the CDR3, the DNA is TGTGCCAGCAGCTTAGGAAGCGGGAGGGCCGATAACCGCTACAATGAGCAGTTCTTC.

This rearrangement joins TRBV9 to TRBJ2-7; 14 bases line up with TRBD2. Germline lookup yields CDR1 SGDLS and CDR2 YYNGEE. V lost 4 bases to trimming and J lost 7 bases; unmatched junction nucleotides: 10. The CDR3 has 16 residues. The CDR3 protein is CASSPGGTSGSREQYF. For the CDR3, the DNA is TGTGCCAGCAGCCCTGGGGGGACTAGCGGGAGTCGGGAGCAGTACTTC.

There are a few counts of this clone. V is TRBV29-1 and J is TRBJ1-1; D call uncertain. Germline loops: CDR1 SQVTM, CDR2 ANQGSEA. The CDR3 is 13 amino acids. V shed 4 bases and J shed 4 bases, with 13 bases lying between them. In DNA, the CDR3 is TGCAGCGTTGGAGGCAGCCCAGGCACTGAAGCTTTCTTT. It codes for CSVGGSPGTEAFF.

The chain employs TRBV28 and TRBJ1-5, with a weak D call TRBD1 (5 bases). Germline V CDR1 and CDR2: MDHEN, SYDVKM. The CDR3 totals 18 residues. With 5 bases removed from V and 1 base from J, the gap between germline ends came to 21 bases. The CDR3 here is CASSLRKGATGSNQPQHF. The CDR3 DNA is TGTGCCAGCAGTCTCCGTAAAGGGGCAACTGGAAGCAATCAGCCCCAGCATTTT.

As to this clone: Other DNA sequences within the sample encode an identical CDR3. This chain connects TRBV28 to TRBJ1-5, with a possible D match to TRBD1 (5 bases). The CDR3 totals 13 residues. V was clipped by 8 bases and J by 4 bases, with 12 bases between them. Per germline, CDR1 MDHEN and CDR2 SYDVKM. The CDR3 DNA is TGTGCCAGCCGTTCCGGGGGGAATCAGCCCCAGCATTTT. As protein: CASRSGGNQPQHF.

V and J are TRBV7-8 and TRBJ2-5; 11 nucleotides align to TRBD2. This CDR3 is built from 17 residues. Germline assignment: CDR1 SGHVS and CDR2 FQNEAQ. V lost 4 bases to trimming and J lost 5 bases; unmatched junction nucleotides: 12. Here the CDR3 reads CASSSGIAGGPGETQYF. The CDR3 DNA sequence: TGTGCCAGCAGCTCAGGAATAGCGGGAGGGCCCGGGGAGACCCAGTACTTC. Using reference TRBV7-8 and TRBJ2-5 for the parts outside the CDR3, the full variable domain is GAGVSQSPRYKVAKRGQDVALRCDPISGHVSLFWYQQALGQGPEFLTYFQNEAQLDKSGLPSDRFFAERPEGSVSTLKIQRTQQEDSAVYLCASSSGIAGGPGETQYFGPGTRLLVL.

This clone was observed once. This rearrangement joins TRBV12-5 to TRBJ1-1, with unresolved D. Germline V gives CDR1 LGHNT, CDR2 FRNRAP. The CDR3 is made up of 11 amino acids. V gave up 3 bases and J gave up 12 bases, with 11 bases separating them. The CDR3 sequence is CASGLGQETFF. The CDR3 region has the DNA TGTGCTAGTGGTTTAGGGCAGGAGACTTTCTTT.

This clone was found once. This chain links TRBV6-6 with TRBJ1-5; maybe TRBD1 (5 bases). The germline V gene encodes CDR1 MNHNY and CDR2 SVGAGI (reference sequence). This CDR3 has 13 residues. Between the trimmed V and J ends, which lost 5 bases and 5 bases, there was a span of 10 bases. The CDR3 spells CASSQGRHQPQHF. CDR3 bases: TGTGCCAGCAGTCAGGGCCGCCATCAGCCCCAGCATTTT.

This clone was seen a single time. The J gene is TRBJ1-1, the V gene TRBV28; 11 bases are a match to TRBD1. With V trimmed by 9 bases and J by 5 bases, 11 bases remained unmatched. CDR1 is MDHEN and CDR2 is SYDVKM in the germline V gene. The CDR3 is made up of 15 amino acids. CDR3 DNA sequence: TGTGCCAGTTTAGCCGGGACAGGGGGTAGTACTGAAGCTTTCTTT. Translated: CASLAGTGGSTEAFF.